What follows describes a single TCR beta chain. The ends lost 4 bases at V and 1 base at J; junction bases unmatched: 2. From germline, CDR1 is SNHLY and CDR2 FYNNEI. The CDR3 runs 14 residues. Measured with immunoSEQ multiplex PCR; TCRdb has only the in-frame clones, and not every one. The table records 30,000 to 40,000 clones, 90% of them present only once. These data come from a study of T cell changes during pregnancy in multiple sclerosis. The origin of this receptor is a female donor with multiple sclerosis, enrolled in a pregnancy study. V usage is TRBV2 and J usage is TRBJ2-3; the match to TRBD1 covers 7 bases. The sample here was CD4+ T cells from peripheral blood mononuclear cells, taken in the second trimester of pregnancy. The CDR3 coding sequence is TGTGCCAGCAGTGCGGACAGGCGCACAGATACGCAGTATTTT. Translated, it gives CASSADRRTDTQYF.